Following are 23 T cell receptor beta chains from one sample sequenced in a study of blood T cell repertoires in COVID-19. Data came from immunoSEQ multiplex PCR; TCRdb stores just in-frame clones and leaves some out. The data hold 250,000 to 300,000 clones, with over 70% observed a single time. Sequenced input: peripheral blood. The receptors come from a woman in her 70s with COVID-19, enrolled during active disease.

V is TRBV5-1 and J is TRBJ1-1; possible D gene TRBD1, 5 bases. The V end was cut by 0 bases, the J end by 5 bases, with 8 bases between. Looked up from germline, CDR1 is SGHRS and CDR2 is YFSETQ. This CDR3 has 13 amino acids. The DNA of the CDR3 is TGCGCCAGCAGCTTGGGGGCAGGGACTGAAGCTTTCTTT. It encodes CASSLGAGTEAFF.

J is TRBJ2-7 and V is TRBV6-5; 7 nucleotides agree with TRBD1. The CDR3 totals 14 residues. The V gene's germline CDR1 is MNHEY and CDR2 SVGAGI. V shed 6 bases, J shed 0 bases, and the junction held 5 bases outside the gene matches. The CDR3 spells CASRPGTDSYEQYF. DNA for the CDR3: TGTGCCAGCAGACCCGGGACAGACTCCTACGAGCAGTACTTC.

The chain carries TRBV7-3 and TRBJ2-7, with D hard to call. Germline CDR1 and CDR2: SGHTA and FQGTGA. The CDR3 is 13 residues long. V lost 5 bases and J 1 base, leaving 9 bases between the germline ends. Here the CDR3 DNA reads TGTGCCAGCAGCCCCTCCGGGTCCTACGAGCAGTACTTC. This gives the protein CASSPSGSYEQYF.

This chain connects TRBV5-4 to TRBJ2-1; D gene unclear. CDR1 SGHNT and CDR2 YYREEE come from the germline V gene (reference sequence). Trimming shortened V by 3 bases and J by 4 bases, and 8 bases separated the two germline ends. This CDR3 has 13 residues. DNA of the CDR3: TGTGCCAGCAGCTCCGACACGTACAATGAGCAGTTCTTC. Its translation is CASSSDTYNEQFF.

CDR3 protein: CASSLAGSNEKLFF. The CDR3, as DNA: TGCGCCAGCAGCTTGGCCGGGAGTAATGAAAAACTGTTTTTT. V is TRBV5-1 and J is TRBJ1-4; D is unclear. The germline V gene has CDR1 SGHRS and CDR2 YFSETQ. The V end was cut by 0 bases, the J end by 4 bases, with 7 bases between. The CDR3 loop spans 14 amino acids. Using reference TRBV5-1 and TRBJ1-4 for the parts outside the CDR3, the full variable domain is KAGVTQTPRYLIKTRGQQVTLSCSPISGHRSVSWYQQTPGQGLQFLFEYFSETQRNKGNFPGRFSGRQFSNSRSEMNVSTLELGDSALYLCASSLAGSNEKLFFGSGTQLSVL.

V usage is TRBV6-2 or TRBV6-3 and J usage is TRBJ2-2; TRBD2 matches at 10 bases. The ends lost 4 bases at V and 6 bases at J; junction bases unmatched: 14. This CDR3 region has 18 residues. Germline V gene sequence: CDR1 MNHEY, CDR2 SVGEGT. CDR3 coding DNA: TGTGCCAGCAGTTTTTCCCAACTAAGCGGGAGGGCCTCCGGGGAGCTGTTTTTT. Residues: CASSFSQLSGRASGELFF.

The gene calls are TRBV12-3 or TRBV12-4 and TRBJ1-2, with D perhaps matching TRBD1 (6 bases). Trimming left V 6 bases short and J 6 bases short, with 14 bases between. The length of the CDR3 is 13 residues. The CDR3 spells CASRRTGTDGYTF. CDR3 DNA sequence: TGTGCCAGCAGGCGTACAGGGACGGATGGCTACACCTTC.

The V call is TRBV27, the J call TRBJ1-5, with D hard to call. The V gene's germline CDR1 is MNHEY and CDR2 SMNVEV (reference sequence). This CDR3 spans 13 amino acids. The V gene lost 2 bases and the J gene lost 6 bases, with 8 bases spanning the gap. CDR3 loop: CASSLEGGQPQHF. In DNA, the CDR3 is TGTGCCAGCAGTTTAGAGGGTGGTCAGCCCCAGCATTTT.

The J gene is TRBJ2-7, the V gene TRBV6-1; D ambiguous. In germline, CDR1 is MNHNS, CDR2 SASEGT. The length of the CDR3 is 14 residues. Trimming pared 2 bases from V and 2 bases from J, leaving 10 bases between. The CDR3 DNA is TGTGCCAGCAGTGAAACTACCCTTGCCTACGAGCAGTACTTC. As protein: CASSETTLAYEQYF.

J is TRBJ2-1 and V is TRBV19; D perhaps matches TRBD2 (5 bases). The CDR3 has 17 residues. CDR1 and CDR2 (germline): LNHDA, SQIVND (reference sequence). Trimming shortened V by 3 bases and J by 0 bases, and 15 bases separated the two germline ends. The CDR3 DNA reads TGTGCCAGTAGTATTACCCGCGGGTTTGACTCCTACAATGAGCAGTTCTTC. It codes for CASSITRGFDSYNEQFF.

This rearrangement joins TRBV6-6 to TRBJ1-1; 11 nucleotides line up with TRBD1. CDR3 length: 15 amino acids. The junction had 6 bases not matched to a gene; V was cut back by 4 bases and J by 5 bases. In germline, CDR1 is MNHNY, CDR2 SVGAGI (reference sequence). The CDR3 protein is CASSSTDRGQTEAFF. CDR3 nucleotides: TGTGCCAGCAGTTCGACGGACAGGGGGCAGACTGAAGCTTTCTTT.

This clone was counted between two and nine times. The V call is TRBV5-1, the J call TRBJ1-4; possible D gene TRBD1, 6 bases. This CDR3 region has 13 residues. V lost 1 base, J lost 8 bases, and 9 bases lay in between. Germline assignment: CDR1 SGHRS and CDR2 YFSETQ. CDR3 residues: CASSLLGQEKLFF. In nucleotides, the CDR3 is TGCGCCAGCAGCTTGTTGGGACAAGAAAAACTGTTTTTT.

This chain links TRBV19 with TRBJ2-5, with D possibly matching TRBD1 (6 bases). Looked up from germline, CDR1 is LNHDA and CDR2 is SQIVND (reference sequence). Trimming removed 0 bases at V and 2 bases at J, with 7 bases between. This CDR3 has 14 amino acids. The CDR3 region has the DNA TGTGCCAGTAGTATAGAAGACAGGCAAGAGACCCAGTACTTC. This codes for CASSIEDRQETQYF.

This clone was recorded a few times. The chain combines TRBV11-3 with TRBJ2-3; TRBD2 agrees at 8 bases. The CDR3 spans 14 residues. Germline lookup yields CDR1 SGHNT and CDR2 YENEEA. The ends lost 5 bases at V and 3 bases at J; junction bases unmatched: 4. CDR3: CASSPVAGTDTQYF. DNA of the CDR3: TGTGCCAGCAGCCCAGTAGCGGGGACAGATACGCAGTATTTT. Variable domain in full (rest from reference TRBV11-3 and TRBJ2-3): EAGVVQSPRYKIIEKKQPVAFWCNPISGHNTLYWYLQNLGQGPELLIRYENEEAVDDSQLPKDRFSAERLKGVDSTLKIQPAELGDSAVYLCASSPVAGTDTQYFGPGTRLTVL.

The gene calls are TRBV30 and TRBJ2-3; 7 positions agree with TRBD2. Germline V gives CDR1 GTSNPN, CDR2 SVGIG (reference sequence). Germline trimming cut 5 bases from V and 4 bases from J; bases unmatched to any gene: 6. This CDR3 is 13 amino acids long. CDR3 sequence: CAWAAGLSDTQYF. CDR3 DNA sequence: TGTGCCTGGGCAGCGGGACTCTCAGATACGCAGTATTTT.

The rearrangement joins TRBV6-5 to TRBJ1-2, with 8 bases matching TRBD1. CDR1 is MNHEY and CDR2 is SVGAGI in the germline V gene. This CDR3 is 13 amino acids long. With 7 bases clipped from V and 8 bases from J, the junction kept 9 bases outside the gene matches. Written as DNA, the CDR3 is TGTGCCAGCACCTTCGGACAGGGCGGAGGCTACACCTTC. It is translated as CASTFGQGGGYTF.

The V and J genes are TRBV2 and TRBJ2-3; the D gene is possibly TRBD2 (5 bases). The V gene lost 2 bases and the J gene lost 3 bases, with 12 bases spanning the gap. CDR3 length: 15 residues. Germline V CDR1 and CDR2: SNHLY, FYNNEI. Here the CDR3 reads CASSESGHGTDTQYF. The CDR3 DNA reads as TGTGCCAGCAGTGAAAGCGGCCACGGGACAGATACGCAGTATTTT.

Regarding this clone: This specimen includes other DNA sequences encoding the same CDR3. The chain combines TRBV3-1 (or the pseudogene TRBV3-2) with TRBJ2-1, with 7 bases identical to TRBD2. The CDR3 is made up of 15 amino acids. Trimming at V came to 3 bases and at J to 0 bases, leaving 2 bases not matched to a gene. The V gene's germline CDR1 is LGHDT and CDR2 YNNKEL (reference sequence). Here the CDR3 DNA reads TGTGCCAGCAGCCAGGGCGGGAGCTCCTACAATGAGCAGTTCTTC. It specifies CASSQGGSSYNEQFF.

J is TRBJ2-1 and V is TRBV14, with TRBD2 identical over 8 bases. Germline V gene lookup returns CDR1 SGHDN and CDR2 FVKESK. The J segment lost 8 bases and the V segment lost 0 bases, leaving 6 bases of the junction unmatched. This CDR3 contains 15 residues. The CDR3 nucleotides are TGTGCCAGCAGCCAAGATGGGACTAGTTTGGATGAGCAGTTCTTC. Encoded protein: CASSQDGTSLDEQFF.

At least ten counts were recorded for this clone. The chain couples TRBV5-8 to TRBJ1-1; D remains unclear. The CDR3 spans 16 residues. CDR1 is SGHTS, CDR2 YDEGEE, per germline. Trimming cost V 2 bases and J 11 bases, with 25 bases left between them. The CDR3 reads CASSFSGGSRGLFAFF. The CDR3 region has the DNA TGTGCCAGCAGCTTTTCTGGAGGCTCGAGAGGGCTGTTTGCTTTCTTT.

The V call is TRBV7-2, the J call TRBJ2-5; 8 nucleotides line up with TRBD2. The CDR3 contains 16 residues. V trimming: 7 bases; J trimming: 5 bases; junction bases outside the gene matches: 15. Germline CDR1 SGHTA, CDR2 FQGNSA. This CDR3 reads CASTPSGGAGGETQYF. CDR3 DNA: TGTGCCAGCACCCCCTCCGGGGGGGCGGGCGGTGAGACCCAGTACTTC.

The V call is TRBV7-2, the J call TRBJ1-1; no clear D. The ends were cut back, 1 base at V and 5 bases at J, with 14 bases in the middle. This CDR3 comprises 15 residues. Germline V gives CDR1 SGHTA, CDR2 FQGNSA. CDR3 nucleotides: TGTGCCAGCAGCTTAGGGGGAGGGATCTATACTGAAGCTTTCTTT. Its protein is CASSLGGGIYTEAFF.

The rearrangement joins TRBV7-2 to TRBJ1-6; the D is unclear. The CDR3 is made up of 14 amino acids. Between the trimmed V and J ends, which lost 5 bases and 6 bases, there was a span of 11 bases. The V gene's germline CDR1 is SGHTA and CDR2 FQGNSA. CDR3 nucleotide sequence: TGTGCCAGCAGCCCAACTCGGGGTAATTCACCCCTCCACTTT. Translation: CASSPTRGNSPLHF.